A single sample gave rise to the 8 T cell receptor beta chains below, sequenced in a study of siplizumab effects on memory and regulatory T cells (dated by TCRdb to 2018 to 2020). The library was generated by the immunoSEQ multiplex PCR assay. Here the immuneACCESS table is served through TCRdb, limited to in-frame sequences with V and J called. Missing clones are a known gap in these copies; in checked studies unresolved V genes cover under half, and the rest lacks a known reason. In all, the sample holds tens of thousands of clones, and around 92% of those were seen once. The ten largest make up roughly 0.25% of the sample. Sequencing was carried out using naive CD4+ T cells sorted from blood. The label giving this sample's cell subset or site can be read as: unstimulated naive T cells. The receptors shown here come from a human donor in good health.

This sequence joins TRBV2 and TRBJ2-5; possibly TRBD2 for D (6 bases). This CDR3 spans 18 amino acids. Germline CDR1 reads SNHLY; CDR2 reads FYNNEI. V was pared by 6 bases and J by 2 bases, with 25 bases between. CDR3: CASRIGTSSVQGQETQYF. The CDR3 nucleotides read TGTGCCAGCAGGATAGGGACCTCTAGCGTCCAAGGACAAGAGACCCAGTACTTC. Full variable domain (rest looked up from reference TRBV2 and TRBJ2-5): EPEVTQTPSHQVTQMGQEVILRCVPISNHLYFYWYRQILGQKVEFLVSFYNNEISEKSEIFDDQFSVERPDGSNFTLKIRSTKLEDSAMYFCASRIGTSSVQGQETQYFGPGTRLLVL.

The V gene is TRBV14, the J gene TRBJ1-4; D remains ambiguous. V was shortened by 4 bases and J by 7 bases, with 10 bases between the two germline ends. The CDR3 has 13 amino acids. Germline V CDR1 and CDR2: SGHDN, FVKESK. In DNA form, the CDR3 reads TGTGCCAGCAGCCCCAACGTCGGTGAAAAACTGTTTTTT. Protein sequence: CASSPNVGEKLFF.

This clone was detected once. This rearrangement joins TRBV4-1 to TRBJ2-4; 11 nucleotides match TRBD1. Looked up from germline, CDR1 is MGHRA and CDR2 is YSYEKL. This CDR3 is 22 amino acids long. Trimming took 4 bases from V and 0 from J; bases not matched to a gene: 20. CDR3 in amino acids: CASSPERTGGPLNLLAKNIQYF. The CDR3 bases are TGCGCCAGCAGCCCTGAGCGGACAGGGGGCCCTCTAAATCTCCTAGCCAAAAACATTCAGTACTTC.

V is TRBV6-1 and J is TRBJ2-5; 12 bases agree with TRBD2. Germline-derived CDR1 and CDR2 are MNHNS and SASEGT. This CDR3 contains 15 residues. After removal of 4 bases from V and 4 bases from J, the junction contained 4 bases not matched to a gene. CDR3 protein: CASSAASGGGETQYF. The DNA for the CDR3 is TGTGCCAGCAGTGCGGCTAGCGGGGGGGGAGAGACCCAGTACTTC.

V usage is TRBV4-2 and J usage is TRBJ1-2; possible D gene TRBD1, 5 bases. The ends were cut back, 4 bases at V and 7 bases at J, with 16 bases in the middle. This CDR3 has 14 amino acids. Germline loops: CDR1 LGHNA, CDR2 YNFKEQ. The CDR3 protein is CASSRQLGVRGYTF. The CDR3 DNA reads as TGTGCCAGCAGCCGTCAACTGGGGGTTCGTGGCTACACCTTC.

The chain has TRBV6-5 and TRBJ1-2; D is uncertain. Germline CDR1 is MNHEY and CDR2 is SVGAGI. Trimming stripped 0 bases from V and 1 base from J, with 12 bases between. The CDR3 consists of 16 residues. The CDR3 nucleotides read TGTGCCAGCAGTTACTCGCAAGGGCGCAATAACTATGGCTACACCTTC. Residues: CASSYSQGRNNYGYTF.

This clone was seen just once. The chain employs TRBV9 and TRBJ2-7; D gene uncertain. Germline V gives CDR1 SGDLS, CDR2 YYNGEE. CDR3 length: 14 residues. The V end lost 0 bases, the J end lost 0 bases, and 7 bases lay between the germline ends. CDR3 protein: CASSVDLGSYEQYF. In nucleotides, the CDR3 is TGTGCCAGCAGCGTAGATCTCGGCTCCTACGAGCAGTACTTC. Filled out from reference TRBV9 and TRBJ2-7, the complete variable domain reads DSGVTQTPKHLITATGQRVTLRCSPRSGDLSVYWYQQSLDQGLQFLIQYYNGEERAKGNILERFSAQQFPDLHSELNLSSLELGDSALYFCASSVDLGSYEQYFGPGTRLTVT.

The J gene is TRBJ2-5, the V gene TRBV5-4, with 7 bases lining up with TRBD2. Germline CDR1 reads SGHNT; CDR2 reads YYREEE (reference sequence). The trim removed 5 bases at V and 2 bases at J, leaving 15 bases unmatched. CDR3 length: 17 residues. The CDR3 loop is CASRDLGGEGRQETQYF. The DNA for the CDR3 is TGTGCCAGCAGAGACCTGGGGGGGGAGGGCCGGCAAGAGACCCAGTACTTC.